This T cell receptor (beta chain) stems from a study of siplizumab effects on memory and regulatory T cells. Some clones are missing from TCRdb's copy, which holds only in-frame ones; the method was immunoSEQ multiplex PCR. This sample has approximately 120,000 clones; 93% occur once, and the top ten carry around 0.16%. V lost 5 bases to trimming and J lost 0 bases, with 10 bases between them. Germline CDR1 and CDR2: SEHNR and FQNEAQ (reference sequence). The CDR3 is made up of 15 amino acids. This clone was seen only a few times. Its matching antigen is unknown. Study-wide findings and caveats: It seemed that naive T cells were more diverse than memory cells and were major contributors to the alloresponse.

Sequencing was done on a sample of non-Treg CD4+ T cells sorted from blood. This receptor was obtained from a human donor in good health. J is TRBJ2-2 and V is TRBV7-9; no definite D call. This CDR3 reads CASSLSHANTGELFF. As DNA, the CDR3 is TGTGCCAGCAGCCTTAGCCATGCGAACACCGGGGAGCTGTTTTTT.